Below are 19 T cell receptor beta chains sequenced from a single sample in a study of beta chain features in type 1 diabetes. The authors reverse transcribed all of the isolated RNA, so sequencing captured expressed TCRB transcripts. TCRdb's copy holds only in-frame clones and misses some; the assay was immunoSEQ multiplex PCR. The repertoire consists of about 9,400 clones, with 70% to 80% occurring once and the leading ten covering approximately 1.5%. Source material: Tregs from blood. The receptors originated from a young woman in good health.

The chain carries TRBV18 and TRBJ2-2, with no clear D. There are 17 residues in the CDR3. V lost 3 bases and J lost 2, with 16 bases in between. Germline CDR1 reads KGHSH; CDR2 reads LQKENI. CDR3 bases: TGTGCCAGCTCACCCCTAGGCTCAAGACTCAACACCGGGGAGCTGTTTTTT. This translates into CASSPLGSRLNTGELFF.

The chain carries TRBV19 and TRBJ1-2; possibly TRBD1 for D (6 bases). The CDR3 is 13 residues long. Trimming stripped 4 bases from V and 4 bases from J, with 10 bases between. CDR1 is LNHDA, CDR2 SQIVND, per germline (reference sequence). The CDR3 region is CASSTQGTYGYTF. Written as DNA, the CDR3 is TGTGCCAGTAGTACCCAGGGGACCTATGGCTACACCTTC.

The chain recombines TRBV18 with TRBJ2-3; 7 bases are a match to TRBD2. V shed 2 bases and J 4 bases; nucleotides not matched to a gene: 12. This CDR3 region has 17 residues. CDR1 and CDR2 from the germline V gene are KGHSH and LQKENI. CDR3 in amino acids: CASSPSPSGRRPDTQYF. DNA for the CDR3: TGTGCCAGCTCACCATCCCCTAGCGGACGCCGGCCAGATACGCAGTATTTT.

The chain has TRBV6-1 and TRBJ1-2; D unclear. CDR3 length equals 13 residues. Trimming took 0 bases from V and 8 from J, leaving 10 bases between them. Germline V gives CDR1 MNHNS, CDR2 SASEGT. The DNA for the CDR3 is TGTGCCAGCAGTGAAGCGAGGGTTGAGGGCTACACCTTC. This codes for CASSEARVEGYTF.

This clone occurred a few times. CDR3: CASSLSQGTYGYTF. The CDR3 region has the DNA TGCGCCAGCAGCTTGTCGCAGGGAACCTATGGCTACACCTTC. This rearrangement joins TRBV4-1 to TRBJ1-2, with D possibly TRBD1 on 5 matching bases. The CDR3 loop spans 14 amino acids. V was clipped by 5 bases and J by 4 bases, with 14 bases between them. Germline V gene sequence: CDR1 MGHRA, CDR2 YSYEKL.

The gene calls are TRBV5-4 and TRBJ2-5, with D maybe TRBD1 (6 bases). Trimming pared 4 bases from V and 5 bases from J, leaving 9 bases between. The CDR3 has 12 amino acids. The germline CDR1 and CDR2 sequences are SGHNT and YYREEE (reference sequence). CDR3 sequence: CASSVDSETQYF. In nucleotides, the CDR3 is TGTGCCAGCAGCGTGGACAGTGAGACCCAGTACTTC.

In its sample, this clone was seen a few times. CDR3 protein: CASSLHTRIFSGNTIYF. In DNA form, the CDR3 reads TGTGCCAGCAGCCTACATACCAGGATTTTCTCTGGAAACACCATATATTTT. The rearrangement uses TRBV7-9 and TRBJ1-3; unclear D gene. The CDR3 length is 17 residues. V gave up 5 bases and J gave up 0 bases, with 17 bases separating them. Per germline, CDR1 SEHNR and CDR2 FQNEAQ (reference sequence).

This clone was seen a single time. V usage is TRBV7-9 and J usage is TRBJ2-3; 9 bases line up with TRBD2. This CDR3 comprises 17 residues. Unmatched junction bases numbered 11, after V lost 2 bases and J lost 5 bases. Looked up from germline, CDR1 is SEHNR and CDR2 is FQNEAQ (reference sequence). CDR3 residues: CASSLYRGLASIDTQYF. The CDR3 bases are TGTGCCAGCAGCTTATACAGAGGACTAGCGAGTATAGATACGCAGTATTTT.

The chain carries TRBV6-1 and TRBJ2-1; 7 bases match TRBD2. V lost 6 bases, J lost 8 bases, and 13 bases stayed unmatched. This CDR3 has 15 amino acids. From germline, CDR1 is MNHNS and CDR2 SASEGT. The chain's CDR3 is CASRLSRTSSDEQFF. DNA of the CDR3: TGTGCCAGCAGGCTAAGCCGGACTAGTTCAGATGAGCAGTTCTTC.

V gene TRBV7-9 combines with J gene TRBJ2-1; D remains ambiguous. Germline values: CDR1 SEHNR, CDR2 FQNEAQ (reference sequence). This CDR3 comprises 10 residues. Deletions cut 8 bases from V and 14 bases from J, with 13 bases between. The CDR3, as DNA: TGTGCCAGCTCATCCGAGGTAGAGTTCTTC. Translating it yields CASSSEVEFF.

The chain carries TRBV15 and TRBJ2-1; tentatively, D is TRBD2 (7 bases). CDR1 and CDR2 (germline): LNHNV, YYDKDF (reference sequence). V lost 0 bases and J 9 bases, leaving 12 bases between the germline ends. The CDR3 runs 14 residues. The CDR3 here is CATSRDLGGGEQFF. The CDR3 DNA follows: TGTGCCACCAGCAGAGATCTAGGGGGGGGTGAGCAGTTCTTC. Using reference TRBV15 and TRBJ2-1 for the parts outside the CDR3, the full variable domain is DAMVIQNPRYQVTQFGKPVTLSCSQTLNHNVMYWYQQKSSQAPKLLFHYYDKDFNNEADTPDNFQSRRPNTSFCFLDIRSPGLGDTAMYLCATSRDLGGGEQFFGPGTRLTVL.

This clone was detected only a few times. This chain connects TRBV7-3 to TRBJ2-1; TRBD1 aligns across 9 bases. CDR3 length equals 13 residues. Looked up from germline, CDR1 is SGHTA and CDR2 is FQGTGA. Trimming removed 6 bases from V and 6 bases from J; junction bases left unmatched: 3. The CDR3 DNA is TGTGCCAGCAGACAGGGGGCGAGCAATGAGCAGTTCTTC. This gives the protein CASRQGASNEQFF.

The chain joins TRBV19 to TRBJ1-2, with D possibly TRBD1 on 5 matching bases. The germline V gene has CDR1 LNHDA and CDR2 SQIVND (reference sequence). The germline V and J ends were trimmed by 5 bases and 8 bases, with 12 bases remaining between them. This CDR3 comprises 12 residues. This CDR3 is CASSEIREGYTF. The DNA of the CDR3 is TGTGCCAGTAGTGAAATCAGGGAAGGCTACACCTTC.

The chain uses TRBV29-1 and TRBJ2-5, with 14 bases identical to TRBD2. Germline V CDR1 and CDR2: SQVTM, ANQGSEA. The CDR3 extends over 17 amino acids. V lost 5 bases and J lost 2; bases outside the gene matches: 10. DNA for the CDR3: TGCAGCGTTCGACTAGCGGGAGGGCCCGGCGGACAAGAGACCCAGTACTTC. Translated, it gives CSVRLAGGPGGQETQYF.

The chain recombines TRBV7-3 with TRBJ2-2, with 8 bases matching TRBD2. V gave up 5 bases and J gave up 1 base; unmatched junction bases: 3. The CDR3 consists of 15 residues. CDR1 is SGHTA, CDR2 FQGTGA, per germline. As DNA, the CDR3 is TGTGCCAGCAGCCGGACTAGCATGAACACCGGGGAGCTGTTTTTT. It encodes CASSRTSMNTGELFF.

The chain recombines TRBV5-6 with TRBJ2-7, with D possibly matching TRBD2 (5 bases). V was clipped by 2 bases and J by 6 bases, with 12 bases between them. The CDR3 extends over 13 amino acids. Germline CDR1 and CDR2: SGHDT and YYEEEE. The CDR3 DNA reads TGTGCCAGCAGCTTTCGGGATCTGAGCGAGCAGTACTTC. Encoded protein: CASSFRDLSEQYF.

The CDR3 region has the DNA TGCAGTGCGGGGACGCGGGGCGAGCAGTACTTC. Protein: CSAGTRGEQYF. The rearrangement links TRBV20-1 to TRBJ2-7; tentatively, D is TRBD2 (6 bases). The V end lost 6 bases, the J end lost 6 bases, and 12 bases lay between the germline ends. This CDR3 region has 11 residues. Per germline, CDR1 DFQATT and CDR2 SNEGSKA (reference sequence).

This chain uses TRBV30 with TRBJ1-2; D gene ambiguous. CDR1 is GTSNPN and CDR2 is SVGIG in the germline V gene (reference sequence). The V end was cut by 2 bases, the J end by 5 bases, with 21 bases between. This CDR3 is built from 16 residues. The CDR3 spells CAWSPPGRLTAYGYTF. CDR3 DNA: TGTGCCTGGAGTCCTCCTGGGCGCCTCACGGCTTATGGCTACACCTTC.

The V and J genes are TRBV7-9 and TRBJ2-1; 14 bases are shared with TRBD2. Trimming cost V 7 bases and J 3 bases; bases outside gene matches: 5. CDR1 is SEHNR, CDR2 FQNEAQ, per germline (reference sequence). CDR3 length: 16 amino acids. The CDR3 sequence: CASKPGTSGSYNEQFF. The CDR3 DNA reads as TGTGCCAGCAAGCCCGGGACTAGCGGGAGCTACAATGAGCAGTTCTTC.